A single T cell receptor beta chain is shown here with its context. The repertoire was sequenced with immunoSEQ multiplex PCR; TCRdb's copy has only in-frame clones and lacks some. Counted here are fewer than 150,000 clones, 93% occurring once; the ten biggest clones make up roughly 0.91%. This sample was taken from a study of T cell responses to AZD1222 COVID-19 vaccine. The CDR3 is 13 residues long. V was cut by 10 bases and J by 5 bases, with 14 bases left in between. The V gene's germline CDR1 is WSHSY and CDR2 SAAADI. J is TRBJ1-4 and V is TRBV10-2, with D hard to call. Sequencing used peripheral blood, obtained on day 0 of AZD1222 vaccination. The receptor comes from an adult in good health. CDR3 sequence (DNA): TGCGCCACCCGGGGATTCTCCAATGAAAAACTGTTTTTT. It codes for CATRGFSNEKLFF.